This T cell receptor beta chain emerged from a study of T cells expressing NK-cell markers. The TCR beta cDNA came from 5'RACE template switching with UMIs. TCRdb reworked the 5' RACE reads into one entry per CDR3 protein, no DNA. The sample table sets out roughly 180,000 distinct CDR3 sequences. Germline CDR1 and CDR2: SEHNR and FQNEAQ (reference sequence). The CDR3 spans 14 residues. The clonotype originates from a woman between 18 and 70 years old in good health. Sequenced: blood T cells: a sorted CD56 or NKG2C T cell subset, CD4+ or CD8+ T cells, or bulk PBMC T cells (not recorded which). The chain has TRBV7-9 and TRBJ2-5. The CDR3 sequence is CASSLGSNQETQYF.